These T cell receptor beta chains were read from a single sample in a study of OX40 agonist ivuxolimab in advanced cancers. Using immunoSEQ multiplex PCR, the repertoire was profiled, and TCRdb retains in-frame clones only, with some absent. Of some 64,000 clones listed, around 82% are singletons. Sequenced here: CD4+ or CD8+ T cells sorted from blood, sampled in a trial of the OX40 agonist ivuxolimab. These receptors came from an adult with an advanced solid tumor such as melanoma, head and neck, liver or kidney cancer. CDR3s include the opening cysteine and the closing phenylalanine or tryptophan. D genes are given only for firm matches. Not all rows give a size; the values are once, few, many and, for expanded clones, a class.

TRBJ2-2 | NA | TRBV6-5 | TRBD1 | CATRSGTGGTGELFF | TGTGCCACGCGCTCCGGGACAGGGGGCACCGGGGAGCTGTTTTTT
TRBJ2-7 | NA | TRBV11-2 | TRBD1 | CASSLLGQGAYEQYF | TGTGCCAGCAGCTTACTGGGACAGGGGGCGTACGAGCAGTACTTC
TRBJ2-7 | NA | TRBV6-6 | NA | CASSPQGRGQYF | TGTGCCAGCAGTCCCCAGGGGAGAGGGCAGTACTTC
TRBJ1-2 | few | TRBV7-2 | NA | CASSPGRGYGYTF | TGTGCCAGCAGCCCCGGGAGGGGCTATGGCTACACCTTC
TRBJ1-1 | NA | TRBV28 | NA | CASSRPAVNTEAFF | TGTGCCAGCAGTCGACCGGCGGTGAACACTGAAGCTTTCTTT
TRBJ2-5 | once | TRBV29-1 | NA | CSVGRGLVETQYF | TGCAGCGTTGGACGAGGGCTCGTTGAGACCCAGTACTTC
TRBJ1-5 | NA | TRBV19 | NA | CASSIGVARRDQPQHF | TGTGCCAGTAGTATAGGGGTCGCCAGACGGGATCAGCCCCAGCATTTT
TRBJ1-1 | NA | TRBV28 | NA | CASSGRSRNTEAFF | TGTGCCAGCAGTGGACGGTCAAGGAACACTGAAGCTTTCTTT
TRBJ2-7 | NA | TRBV7-9 | TRBD2 | CASSGTSGRTSYEQYF | TGTGCCAGCAGCGGGACTAGCGGGAGGACCTCCTACGAGCAGTACTTC
TRBJ2-3 | NA | TRBV27 | NA | CASSLLAFGTDTQYF | TGTGCCAGCAGTTTACTAGCCTTCGGCACAGATACGCAGTATTTT
TRBJ2-3 | NA | TRBV19 | NA | CASSIDYEVRTDTQYF | TGTGCCAGTAGTATAGATTACGAGGTTCGAACAGATACGCAGTATTTT
TRBJ2-7 | NA | TRBV7-8 | NA | CASRPGLGGRSYEQYF | TGTGCCAGCAGACCCGGACTTGGGGGACGGTCCTACGAGCAGTACTTC